This T cell receptor (beta chain) was observed in a study of T cell repertoires in cytomegalovirus infection. The overall study: Public TCR beta signatures provided an indication of both CMV infection and a matching HLA type. Findings of the study overall: Identification of carriers of CMV plus the relevant HLA was achieved through cumulative public TCR beta family frequency. The response measured ex vivo was dominated by TCR beta clonotypes (HLA-C-restricted and CMV-specific).

This clonotype has just a few counts. Its matching antigen is unknown. The CDR3 is 14 residues long. The V end was cut by 5 bases, the J end by 5 bases, with 15 bases between. The germline CDR1 and CDR2 sequences are MNHEY and SVGAGI. TCRdb re-called the reads with MiXCR, one entry per CDR3 protein. The sample lists about a million distinct CDR3 sequences, less than 35% occurring once. The source is a human donor in good health (CMV status not recorded). Some clones in this sample may be carry-over from other donors' samples. This sample comprised cultured CD8+ T cells from PBMCs, obtained from culture after CMV antigen stimulation. V and J are TRBV6-5 and TRBJ1-1; D is perhaps TRBD1 (6 bases). Here the CDR3 DNA reads TGTGCCAGCAGTGCCCCGGGGGCGAGAACTGAAGCTTTCTTT. This sequence encodes CASSAPGARTEAFF.